This TCR beta chain was sequenced for a study of human T cells and chemical hapten exposure. TCRdb itself ran the RACE reads through MiXCR, one entry per CDR3 protein. The sample gives over 55,000 distinct CDR3 sequences, more than 9.5% of which show up once; roughly 1.5% is in the top ten. V shed 3 bases, J shed 7 bases, and the junction held 2 bases outside the gene matches. There are 13 residues in the CDR3. The germline gives CDR1 SGHDT, CDR2 YYEEEE. Study outcomes and limitations: Healthy people's immune response may differ from that of the donors, who had alopecia.

The time point: patch test 3, about 24 weeks after DPC sensitization. The sample's treatment: therapeutic diphenylcyclopropenone sensitization with weekly scalp DPC. This clonotype was recorded many times. Its matching antigen is unknown. The TCR was taken from a woman aged 50 to 65 with alopecia areata. Some clones in this sample may be carry-over from other donors' samples. V and J are TRBV5-6 and TRBJ2-2; 8 bases map to TRBD1. Sequenced material: whole blood, taken in connection with sensitization to the hapten diphenylcyclopropenone (DPC). For the CDR3, the DNA is TGTGCCAGCAGCTGGACAGGGATCGGGGAGCTGTTTTTT. It encodes CASSWTGIGELFF.